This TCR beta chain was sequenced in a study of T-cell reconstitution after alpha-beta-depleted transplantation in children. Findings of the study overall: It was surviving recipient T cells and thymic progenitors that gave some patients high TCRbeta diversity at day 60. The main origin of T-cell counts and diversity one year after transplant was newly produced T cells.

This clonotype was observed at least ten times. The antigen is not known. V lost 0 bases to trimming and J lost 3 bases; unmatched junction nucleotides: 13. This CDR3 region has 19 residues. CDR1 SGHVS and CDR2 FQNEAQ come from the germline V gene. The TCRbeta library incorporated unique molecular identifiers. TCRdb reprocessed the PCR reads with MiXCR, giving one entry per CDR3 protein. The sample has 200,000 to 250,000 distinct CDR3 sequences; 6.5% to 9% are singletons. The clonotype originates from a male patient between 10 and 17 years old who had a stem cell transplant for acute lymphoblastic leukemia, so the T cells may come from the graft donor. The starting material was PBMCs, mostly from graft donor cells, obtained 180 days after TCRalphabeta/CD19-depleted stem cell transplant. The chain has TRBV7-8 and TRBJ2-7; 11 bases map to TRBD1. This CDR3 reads CASSLARKSLDRGLYEQYF. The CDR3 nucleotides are TGTGCCAGCAGCTTAGCCCGAAAATCCCTGGACAGGGGGCTCTACGAGCAGTACTTC.